The 30 T cell receptor beta chains reported below all come from one sample, sequenced in a study of T cells after yellow fever vaccination. MiXCR, run by TCRdb on the 5' RACE reads, gives a single entry per CDR3 protein. The data show a few hundred thousand distinct CDR3 sequences, with more than 8.5% seen just once and around 17% held by the top ten. The material was PBMCs, obtained on the day of the first yellow fever vaccination. These receptors originate from a man younger than 35 who received the YFV17D yellow fever vaccine.

The rearrangement links TRBV15 to TRBJ2-3; D is undetermined. The V gene's germline CDR1 is LNHNV and CDR2 YYDKDF (reference sequence). The CDR3 runs 15 residues. Trimming stripped 1 base from V and 2 bases from J, with 10 bases between. Here the CDR3 DNA reads TGTGCCACCAGCAGAGCATCGGAACCCACAGATACGCAGTATTTT. As protein: CATSRASEPTDTQYF.

The chain carries TRBV4-3 and TRBJ1-1, with D maybe TRBD1 (6 bases). Trimming left V 4 bases short and J 0 bases short, with 12 bases between. Germline V lookup: CDR1 LGHNA, CDR2 YSLEER. The CDR3 consists of 15 residues. The DNA for the CDR3 is TGCGCCAGCAGCCTATCAGGGGACATGAACACTGAAGCTTTCTTT. This codes for CASSLSGDMNTEAFF.

This clonotype appeared many times. The chain combines TRBV19 with TRBJ1-2, with D unresolved. Trimming took 6 bases from V and 2 from J, leaving 13 bases between them. There are 14 residues in the CDR3. Germline lookup yields CDR1 LNHDA and CDR2 SQIVND (reference sequence). CDR3 in amino acids: CASSHVQGNYGYTF. The CDR3 DNA sequence: TGTGCCAGTAGCCACGTGCAAGGAAACTATGGCTACACCTTC.

The V gene is TRBV7-2, the J gene TRBJ2-3, with TRBD2 matching over 7 bases. CDR1 and CDR2 from the germline V gene are SGHTA and FQGNSA. The CDR3 contains 16 residues. The J segment lost 1 base and the V segment lost 1 base, leaving 5 bases of the junction unmatched. CDR3 bases: TGTGCCAGCAGCTTAGGGGGGGGAAGCGGCACAGATACGCAGTATTTT. This gives the protein CASSLGGGSGTDTQYF.

This clonotype was seen a handful of times. The chain joins TRBV29-1 to TRBJ1-2; D unclear. The CDR3 runs 11 residues. With 3 bases removed from V and 4 bases from J, the gap between germline ends came to 6 bases. Germline V gene data show CDR1 as SQVTM and CDR2 as ANQGSEA. The CDR3 sequence is CSVDTFYGYTF. In DNA form, the CDR3 reads TGCAGCGTTGACACCTTCTATGGCTACACCTTC. The full variable domain, completed using reference TRBV29-1 and TRBJ1-2, is SAVISQKPSRDICQRGTSLTIQCQVDSQVTMMFWYRQQPGQSLTLIATANQGSEATYESGFVIDKFPISRPNLTFSTLTVSNMSPEDSSIYLCSVDTFYGYTFGSGTRLTVV.

Many counts were recorded for this clonotype. The V gene is TRBV4-2, the J gene TRBJ1-1; the D is unclear. Germline values: CDR1 LGHNA, CDR2 YNFKEQ. V lost 0 bases and J 2 bases, leaving 19 bases between the germline ends. The CDR3 consists of 18 residues. The CDR3 region is CASSQDRWSRRVNTEAFF. The CDR3 nucleotides read TGTGCCAGCAGCCAAGATCGTTGGTCGCGGCGGGTAAACACTGAAGCTTTCTTT.

This clonotype was counted only a few times. V usage is TRBV7-8 and J usage is TRBJ2-4; D is uncertain. Trimming took 1 base from V and 2 from J, leaving 9 bases between them. There are 15 residues in the CDR3. The germline CDR1 and CDR2 sequences are SGHVS and FQNEAQ. The CDR3 coding sequence is TGTGCCAGCAGCTTAGATGAAGTCTCCAAAAACATTCAGTACTTC. Its protein is CASSLDEVSKNIQYF.

In its sample, this clonotype was seen many times. The rearrangement joins TRBV5-4 to TRBJ2-7, with D tentatively TRBD1 (6 bases). Trimming took off 1 base at V and 3 bases at J, with 8 bases between the two ends. This CDR3 region has 13 residues. Germline V gives CDR1 SGHNT, CDR2 YYREEE (reference sequence). Here the CDR3 DNA reads TGTGCCAGCAGCTTGTGGGGGCGCTACGAGCAGTACGTC. Its translation is CASSLWGRYEQYV.

DNA of the CDR3: TGTGCCAGCAGCCTAGTGGCAACTAGCATCCAGACCCAGTACTTC. Its translation: CASSLVATSIQTQYF. V is TRBV7-2 and J is TRBJ2-5; weak D call: TRBD2 (6 bases). The V end was cut by 5 bases, the J end by 6 bases, with 19 bases between. The CDR3 length is 15 residues. The germline CDR1 and CDR2 sequences are SGHTA and FQGNSA.

This clonotype was counted a few times. The chain has TRBV28 and TRBJ1-4; TRBD1 is a possible D gene (6 bases). Germline V gene sequence: CDR1 MDHEN, CDR2 SYDVKM. V was trimmed by 2 bases and J by 7 bases, leaving 17 bases between them. The CDR3 runs to 16 residues. The CDR3 reads CASSLGRGPKGEKLFF. The CDR3 nucleotides read TGTGCCAGCAGTTTAGGGCGGGGGCCTAAGGGTGAAAAACTGTTTTTT. Full variable domain (rest looked up from reference TRBV28 and TRBJ1-4): DVKVTQSSRYLVKRTGEKVFLECVQDMDHENMFWYRQDPGLGLRLIYFSYDVKMKEKGDIPEGYSVSREKKERFSLILESASTNQTSMYLCASSLGRGPKGEKLFFGSGTQLSVL.

The chain recombines TRBV5-4 with TRBJ2-1, with 9 bases fitting TRBD1. Trimming removed 5 bases from V and 3 bases from J; junction bases left unmatched: 6. CDR1 and CDR2 from the germline V gene are SGHNT and YYREEE (reference sequence). The CDR3 runs to 15 residues. The CDR3 protein is CASSNLTGGYNEQFF. The CDR3 DNA reads as TGTGCCAGCAGTAATCTGACAGGGGGCTACAATGAGCAGTTCTTC.

The V and J genes are TRBV20-1 and TRBJ2-7; no definite D call. V lost 3 bases to trimming and J lost 2 bases, with 11 bases between them. From germline, CDR1 is DFQATT and CDR2 SNEGSKA (reference sequence). The CDR3 consists of 13 residues. The CDR3 DNA reads as TGCAGTGCTAGCCGTTGGAAACCCTACGAGCAGTACTTC. It yields the protein CSASRWKPYEQYF.

V gene TRBV15 combines with J gene TRBJ1-2; perhaps TRBD1 as D (5 bases). Germline assignment: CDR1 LNHNV and CDR2 YYDKDF (reference sequence). Trimming shortened V by 2 bases and J by 1 base, and 26 bases separated the two germline ends. The CDR3 covers 20 residues. CDR3 sequence (DNA): TGTGCCACCAGCAGATCCTTAATCCAGGGAGAGGGTAGCGTTAACTATGGCTACACCTTC. It specifies CATSRSLIQGEGSVNYGYTF.

This chain joins TRBV24-1 and TRBJ2-1; TRBD1 matches 9 bases. The CDR3 spans 17 residues. After removal of 4 bases from V and 0 bases from J, the junction contained 6 bases not matched to a gene. Germline loops: CDR1 KGHDR, CDR2 SFDVKD. The CDR3 DNA is TGTGCCACCAGTGAAGGACAGGGGAGAGGCTCCTACAATGAGCAGTTCTTC. This codes for CATSEGQGRGSYNEQFF.

This clonotype was detected ten times or more. V gene TRBV7-2 combines with J gene TRBJ2-3; D call uncertain. CDR3 length equals 11 residues. CDR1 and CDR2 (germline): SGHTA, FQGNSA. Trimming took off 5 bases at V and 6 bases at J, with 6 bases between the two ends. The CDR3 is CASSPYDTQYF. The CDR3 DNA sequence: TGTGCCAGCAGCCCCTACGATACGCAGTATTTT.

The V and J genes are TRBV5-6 and TRBJ1-2; no definite D call. CDR3 size: 18 residues. V gave up 2 bases and J gave up 4 bases, with 24 bases separating them. Germline V CDR1 and CDR2: SGHDT, YYEEEE. The chain's CDR3 is CASSFLVTASSRIYGYTF. CDR3 nucleotide sequence: TGTGCCAGCAGCTTCTTAGTAACAGCCTCCTCTAGGATCTATGGCTACACCTTC. The whole variable domain, remainder taken from reference TRBV5-6 and TRBJ1-2, is DAGVTQSPTHLIKTRGQQVTLRCSPKSGHDTVSWYQQALGQGPQFIFQYYEEEERQRGNFPDRFSGHQFPNYSSELNVNALLLGDSALYLCASSFLVTASSRIYGYTFGSGTRLTVV.

The chain couples TRBV11-2 to TRBJ2-7; weak D call: TRBD2 (5 bases). Trimming cost V 4 bases and J 7 bases, with 14 bases left between them. CDR1 SGHAT and CDR2 FQNNGV come from the germline V gene. This CDR3 region has 13 residues. In DNA, the CDR3 is TGTGCCAGCAGCTCGTCCGGGGTGGGAGAGCAGTACGTC. Translation gives CASSSSGVGEQYV.

The sample holds a few counts of this clonotype. CDR3 sequence: CASSPQGGHQPQHF. The CDR3 DNA follows: TGCGCCAGCAGCCCCCAAGGGGGGCATCAGCCCCAGCATTTT. The rearrangement joins TRBV5-1 to TRBJ1-5; D perhaps matches TRBD1 (6 bases). Germline CDR1 reads SGHRS; CDR2 reads YFSETQ. This CDR3 is 14 amino acids long. V was clipped by 4 bases and J by 5 bases, with 13 bases between them.

In this sample, this clonotype turned up many times. The V and J genes are TRBV7-3 and TRBJ2-3; perhaps TRBD1 as D (6 bases). V shed 6 bases and J shed 3 bases, with 10 bases lying between them. The CDR3 is 13 amino acids. The V gene's germline CDR1 is SGHTA and CDR2 FQGTGA. The CDR3, as DNA: TGTGCCAGCAGTAGGACAGAGACAGATACGCAGTATTTT. Protein: CASSRTETDTQYF.

The sample holds a few counts of this clonotype. The chain employs TRBV9 and TRBJ2-3; the D is unclear. This CDR3 spans 15 amino acids. V was clipped by 0 bases and J by 3 bases, with 11 bases between them. CDR1 is SGDLS, CDR2 YYNGEE, per germline. Here the CDR3 reads CASSVGAARTDTQYF. The CDR3 DNA follows: TGTGCCAGCAGCGTAGGGGCTGCTAGGACAGATACGCAGTATTTT.

This clonotype occurred a few times. This chain connects TRBV7-2 to TRBJ1-5; unclear D gene. CDR3 length: 15 residues. V lost 7 bases and J lost 1, with 14 bases in between. CDR1 is SGHTA and CDR2 is FQGNSA in the germline V gene. CDR3 sequence (DNA): TGTGCCAGCACTAAGTTTATGGGGAGCAATCAGCCCCAGCATTTT. Its translation is CASTKFMGSNQPQHF.

This clonotype was detected many times. The J gene is TRBJ1-1, the V gene TRBV5-1; TRBD1 aligns across 8 bases. V shed 5 bases, J shed 7 bases, and the junction held 10 bases outside the gene matches. The germline V gene encodes CDR1 SGHRS and CDR2 YFSETQ. CDR3 size: 14 residues. The chain's CDR3 is CASRTDRAGVEAFF. As DNA, the CDR3 is TGCGCCAGCAGGACGGACAGGGCTGGTGTTGAAGCTTTCTTT.

This clonotype was observed a few times. This chain connects TRBV5-1 to TRBJ2-2, with 8 bases aligning to TRBD1. Germline-derived CDR1 and CDR2 are SGHRS and YFSETQ. This CDR3 has 16 amino acids. V lost 1 base to trimming and J lost 4 bases; unmatched junction nucleotides: 6. The CDR3 here is CASSLPVTGVTGELFF. The CDR3, as DNA: TGCGCCAGCAGCTTGCCAGTGACAGGGGTCACCGGGGAGCTGTTTTTT.

The rearrangement uses TRBV5-4 and TRBJ2-3; TRBD2 is a possible D gene (6 bases). With 4 bases removed from V and 3 bases from J, the gap between germline ends came to 15 bases. The length of the CDR3 is 15 residues. Per the germline V gene, CDR1 is SGHNT and CDR2 is YYREEE (reference sequence). In nucleotides, the CDR3 is TGTGCCAGCAGCCTCGGGGGAGTAAGGACAGATACGCAGTATTTT. It is translated as CASSLGGVRTDTQYF.

This clonotype showed up just a few times. At one end, the junction sequence differs from germline, possibly due to a read error. The chain is built from TRBV11-2 and TRBJ2-3; 9 bases match TRBD2. In germline, CDR1 is SGHAT, CDR2 FQNNGV. The CDR3 runs to 15 residues. The CDR3 sequence: CASTLAGAYTDTQYF. The CDR3 coding sequence is TGTGCCAGCACCTTAGCGGGGGCTTACACAGATACGCAGTATTTT.

This clonotype occurred many times. The genes are TRBV7-2 and TRBJ2-5; D not certain. The V end lost 6 bases, the J end lost 1 base, and 6 bases lay between the germline ends. The germline gives CDR1 SGHTA, CDR2 FQGNSA. The CDR3 covers 12 residues. The CDR3 region is CASSRSQETQYF. CDR3 sequence (DNA): TGTGCCAGCAGTCGGAGCCAAGAGACCCAGTACTTC.

This clonotype was counted a few times. The rearrangement uses TRBV7-9 and TRBJ1-5; D call uncertain. Germline CDR1 reads SEHNR; CDR2 reads FQNEAQ (reference sequence). This CDR3 region has 14 residues. Trimming pared 1 base from V and 5 bases from J, leaving 9 bases between. The CDR3 DNA follows: TGTGCCAGCAGCTTAGAGGTGGATGATCAGCCCCAGCATTTT. Translating it yields CASSLEVDDQPQHF.

This clonotype was detected only a few times. V gene TRBV5-6 combines with J gene TRBJ1-4; perhaps TRBD1 as D (6 bases). Trimming pared 3 bases from V and 0 bases from J, leaving 15 bases between. Per the germline V gene, CDR1 is SGHDT and CDR2 is YYEEEE. The CDR3 runs to 17 residues. CDR3 sequence reads: CASSSTRQDSTNEKLFF. The CDR3 DNA reads as TGTGCCAGCAGCTCTACCCGACAGGACTCAACTAATGAAAAACTGTTTTTT. Complete variable domain (other parts from reference TRBV5-6 and TRBJ1-4): DAGVTQSPTHLIKTRGQQVTLRCSPKSGHDTVSWYQQALGQGPQFIFQYYEEEERQRGNFPDRFSGHQFPNYSSELNVNALLLGDSALYLCASSSTRQDSTNEKLFFGSGTQLSVL.

The gene calls are TRBV7-2 and TRBJ1-1; D gene unclear. The CDR3 is 13 amino acids. CDR1 is SGHTA and CDR2 is FQGNSA in the germline V gene. V dropped 0 bases and J dropped 6 bases, with 8 bases sitting between them. In DNA, the CDR3 is TGTGCCAGCAGCTTAGCACGGGGTCCTGAAGCTTTCTTT. Translation: CASSLARGPEAFF.

The chain uses TRBV14 and TRBJ2-7; D might be TRBD1 or TRBD2, each matching 5 bases. The CDR3 contains 13 residues. The germline CDR1 and CDR2 sequences are SGHDN and FVKESK. The V end lost 4 bases, the J end lost 8 bases, and 15 bases lay between the germline ends. The CDR3 is CASSPGPSGKQYV. The CDR3 DNA follows: TGTGCCAGCAGCCCGGGGCCATCAGGCAAGCAGTACGTC.